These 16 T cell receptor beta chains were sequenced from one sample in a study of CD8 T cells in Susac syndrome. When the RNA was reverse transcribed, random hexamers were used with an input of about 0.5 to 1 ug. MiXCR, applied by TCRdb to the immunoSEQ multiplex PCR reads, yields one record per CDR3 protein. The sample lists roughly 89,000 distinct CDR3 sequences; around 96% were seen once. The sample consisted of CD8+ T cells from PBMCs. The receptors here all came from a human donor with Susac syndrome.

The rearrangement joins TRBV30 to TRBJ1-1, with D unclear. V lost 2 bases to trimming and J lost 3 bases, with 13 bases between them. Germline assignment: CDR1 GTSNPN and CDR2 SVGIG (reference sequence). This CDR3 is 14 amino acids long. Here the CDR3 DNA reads TGTGCCTGGAGTTCTGGGTCCGGGGACACTGAAGCTTTCTTT. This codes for CAWSSGSGDTEAFF.

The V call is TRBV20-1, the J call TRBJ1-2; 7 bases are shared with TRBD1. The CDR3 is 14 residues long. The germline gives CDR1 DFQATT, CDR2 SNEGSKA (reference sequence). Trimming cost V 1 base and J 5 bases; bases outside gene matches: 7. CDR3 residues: CSARVQGVGYGYTF. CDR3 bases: TGCAGTGCTAGAGTGCAGGGGGTAGGGTATGGCTACACCTTC.

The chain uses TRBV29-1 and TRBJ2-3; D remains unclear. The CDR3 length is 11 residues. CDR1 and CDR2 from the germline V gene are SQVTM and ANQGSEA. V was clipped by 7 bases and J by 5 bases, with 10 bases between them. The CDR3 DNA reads TGCAGCGGAAATAGTGGAGATACGCAGTATTTT. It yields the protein CSGNSGDTQYF.

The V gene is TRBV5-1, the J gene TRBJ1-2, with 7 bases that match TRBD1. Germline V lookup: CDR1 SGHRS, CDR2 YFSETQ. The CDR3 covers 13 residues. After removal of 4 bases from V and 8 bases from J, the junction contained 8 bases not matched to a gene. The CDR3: CASSPQGGEGYTF. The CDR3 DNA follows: TGCGCCAGCAGCCCCCAGGGGGGAGAAGGCTACACCTTC. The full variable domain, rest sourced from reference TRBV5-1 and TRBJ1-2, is KAGVTQTPRYLIKTRGQQVTLSCSPISGHRSVSWYQQTPGQGLQFLFEYFSETQRNKGNFPGRFSGRQFSNSRSEMNVSTLELGDSALYLCASSPQGGEGYTFGSGTRLTVV.

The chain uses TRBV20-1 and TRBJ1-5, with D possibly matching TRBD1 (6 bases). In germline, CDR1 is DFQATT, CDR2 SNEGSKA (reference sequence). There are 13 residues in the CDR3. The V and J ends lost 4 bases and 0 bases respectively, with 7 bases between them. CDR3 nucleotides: TGCAGTGCTACGACAGGTAGCAATCAGCCCCAGCATTTT. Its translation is CSATTGSNQPQHF.

The CDR3 DNA reads as TGTGCCAGCAGCCAAGAAAACTACGAGCAGTACTTC. Protein: CASSQENYEQYF. The chain employs TRBV3-1 and TRBJ2-7; D not certain. The CDR3 loop spans 12 amino acids. V lost 0 bases and J 3 bases, leaving 3 bases between the germline ends. Germline V gene lookup returns CDR1 LGHDT and CDR2 YNNKEL (reference sequence).

The CDR3 sequence: CASSPGARSYEQYF. CDR3 in DNA: TGCGCCAGCAGCCCCGGGGCCCGGTCCTACGAGCAGTACTTC. The chain links TRBV5-1 to TRBJ2-7; D might be TRBD1 or TRBD2, each matching 5 bases. The CDR3 consists of 14 residues. The V end was cut by 4 bases, the J end by 1 base, with 12 bases between. Germline-derived CDR1 and CDR2 are SGHRS and YFSETQ.

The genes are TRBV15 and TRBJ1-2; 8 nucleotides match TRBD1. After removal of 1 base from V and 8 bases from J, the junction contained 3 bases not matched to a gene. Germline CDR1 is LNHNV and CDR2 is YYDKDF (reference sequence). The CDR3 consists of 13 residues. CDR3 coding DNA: TGTGCCACCAGCAGAGGGACAGGGAGCGGCTACACCTTC. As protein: CATSRGTGSGYTF.

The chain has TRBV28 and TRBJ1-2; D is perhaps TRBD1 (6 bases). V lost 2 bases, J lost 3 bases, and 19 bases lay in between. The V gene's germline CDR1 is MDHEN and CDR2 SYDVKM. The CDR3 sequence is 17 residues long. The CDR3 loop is CASSLPGQDVAYYGYTF. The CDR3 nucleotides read TGTGCCAGCAGTTTACCGGGACAAGACGTCGCGTACTATGGCTACACCTTC.

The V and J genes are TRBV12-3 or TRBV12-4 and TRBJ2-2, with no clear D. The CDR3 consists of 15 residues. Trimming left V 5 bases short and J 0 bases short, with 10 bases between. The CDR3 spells CASSPLTANTGELFF. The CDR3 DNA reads TGTGCCAGCAGTCCTCTGACGGCGAACACCGGGGAGCTGTTTTTT.

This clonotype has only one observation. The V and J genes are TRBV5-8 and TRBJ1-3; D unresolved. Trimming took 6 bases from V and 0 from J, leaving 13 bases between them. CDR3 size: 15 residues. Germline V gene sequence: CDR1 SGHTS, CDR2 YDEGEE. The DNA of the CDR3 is TGTGCCAGCACGGTATCTCTACCCTCTGGAAACACCATATATTTT. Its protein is CASTVSLPSGNTIYF.

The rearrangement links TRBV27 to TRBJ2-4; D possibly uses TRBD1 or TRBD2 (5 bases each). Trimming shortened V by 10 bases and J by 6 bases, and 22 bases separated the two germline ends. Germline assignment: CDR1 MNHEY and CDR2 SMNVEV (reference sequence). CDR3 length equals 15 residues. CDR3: CATISWERGRNIQYF. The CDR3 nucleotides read TGTGCCACCATATCCTGGGAGAGGGGCCGAAACATTCAGTACTTC.

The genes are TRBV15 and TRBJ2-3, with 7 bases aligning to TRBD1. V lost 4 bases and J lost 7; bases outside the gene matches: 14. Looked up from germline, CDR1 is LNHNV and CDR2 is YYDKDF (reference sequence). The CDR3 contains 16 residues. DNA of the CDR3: TGTGCCACCAGCAAGGGCAGAGGACAGGTTGTATATACGCAGTATTTT. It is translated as CATSKGRGQVVYTQYF. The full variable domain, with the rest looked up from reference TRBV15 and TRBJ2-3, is DAMVIQNPRYQVTQFGKPVTLSCSQTLNHNVMYWYQQKSSQAPKLLFHYYDKDFNNEADTPDNFQSRRPNTSFCFLDIRSPGLGDTAMYLCATSKGRGQVVYTQYFGPGTRLTVL.

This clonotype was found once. CDR3 in DNA: TGTGCCAGCAGTTTGGCACGGCTCTATGGCTACACCTTC. As protein: CASSLARLYGYTF. The V call is TRBV12-3 or TRBV12-4, the J call TRBJ1-2; unclear D gene. V gave up 3 bases and J gave up 4 bases, with 9 bases separating them. This CDR3 has 13 residues.

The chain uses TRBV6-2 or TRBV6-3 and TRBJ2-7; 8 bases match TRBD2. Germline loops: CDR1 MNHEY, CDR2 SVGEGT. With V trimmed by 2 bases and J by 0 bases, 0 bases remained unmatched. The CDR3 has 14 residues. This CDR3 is CASSYGTSSYEQYF. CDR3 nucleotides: TGTGCCAGCAGTTACGGGACTAGCTCCTACGAGCAGTACTTC.

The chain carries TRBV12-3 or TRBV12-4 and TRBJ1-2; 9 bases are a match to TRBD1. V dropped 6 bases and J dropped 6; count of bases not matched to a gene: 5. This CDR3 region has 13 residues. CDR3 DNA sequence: TGTGCCAGCAGCTCGGGACAGGGTCATGGCTACACCTTC. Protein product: CASSSGQGHGYTF.